This TCR beta chain was documented in a study of technical replicates of blood from a handful of donors (dated by TCRdb to between 2016 and 2019). Library method: the immunoSEQ multiplex PCR assay. The table was pulled from immuneACCESS by TCRdb, which kept in-frame rearrangements only. Such tables lose some clones; where checked, under half of the loss comes from unresolved V genes, and the rest has no known cause. The sample has about 93,000 clones on record, about 95% of them singletons. The ten largest clonotypes hold about 0.26% of the sample. Cut back by 9 bases and 0 bases, the V and J ends lie 9 bases apart. The CDR3 holds 12 amino acids from the cysteine to the phenylalanine. The sequence is cut down to CDR3 DNA, 36 bases in frame from base 1. Based on the germline V gene (reference sequence), the CDR1 and CDR2 sequences are MNHEY and SMNVEV. Concerning this clone itself: This receptor's antigen is unknown. The sample holds no much larger clone one base away, and base qualities are not on file.

The specimen sequenced was T cells isolated from PBMCs. The rearrangement combines TRBV27 with TRBJ2-7; TRBD1 might be the D gene, on 5 matching bases. This TCR was recovered from a human donor in good health. The nucleotide sequence is TGTGCCAGTACAGGTTCCTCCTACGAGCAGTACTTC. It translates as CASTGSSYEQYF.